Below are 32 T cell receptor beta chains sequenced from a single sample in a study of T cell responses to AZD1222 COVID-19 vaccine. Libraries were prepared by immunoSEQ multiplex PCR; TCRdb keeps only in-frame clonotypes and omits some of them. Seen here are approximately 140,000 clones, just over 90% observed once, and the top ten hold around 4.7%. The sequencing here drew on peripheral blood, taken on day 0 of AZD1222 vaccination. The source is an adult in good health.

CDR3 loop: CAWSWGLRGDGYTF. The CDR3 region has the DNA TGTGCCTGGAGTTGGGGCCTGAGGGGGGATGGCTACACCTTC. The rearrangement links TRBV30 to TRBJ1-2; D is possibly TRBD1 (6 bases). V lost 2 bases to trimming and J lost 6 bases, with 16 bases between them. The germline gives CDR1 GTSNPN, CDR2 SVGIG (reference sequence). The CDR3 is 14 residues long.

The chain combines TRBV6-2 or TRBV6-3 with TRBJ2-1; 10 nucleotides align to TRBD2. The CDR3 is made up of 15 amino acids. Germline CDR1 reads MNHEY; CDR2 reads SVGEGT. After removal of 5 bases from V and 4 bases from J, the junction contained 5 bases not matched to a gene. The CDR3 is CASSGLAGAYNEQFF. CDR3 bases: TGTGCCAGCAGTGGTCTAGCGGGGGCTTACAATGAGCAGTTCTTC.

The chain carries TRBV7-2 and TRBJ2-3; the match to TRBD2 covers 7 bases. After removal of 3 bases from V and 2 bases from J, the junction contained 8 bases not matched to a gene. CDR3 length: 16 amino acids. The germline V gene has CDR1 SGHTA and CDR2 FQGNSA. CDR3 in DNA: TGTGCCAGCAGCTTGAATGAGCGGGGTTCCACAGATACGCAGTATTTT. This codes for CASSLNERGSTDTQYF.

This chain joins TRBV5-8 and TRBJ1-6; TRBD1 aligns across 7 bases. The CDR3 extends over 18 amino acids. Germline V gene data show CDR1 as SGHTS and CDR2 as YDEGEE. The junction had 19 bases not matched to a gene; V was cut back by 5 bases and J by 8 bases. The CDR3 spells CASSHPGGQRIGDSPLHF. CDR3 DNA: TGTGCCAGCAGTCACCCCGGGGGACAGCGCATAGGAGATTCACCCCTCCACTTT.

The chain has TRBV28 and TRBJ1-5; a possible D gene is TRBD1 (6 bases). Germline assignment: CDR1 MDHEN and CDR2 SYDVKM. The V and J ends lost 6 bases and 9 bases respectively, with 27 bases between them. The CDR3 covers 17 residues. CDR3 sequence: CASSPVATGVYIRPQHF. As DNA, the CDR3 is TGTGCCAGCAGCCCCGTCGCGACAGGCGTCTACATTCGGCCCCAGCATTTT. The full variable domain, its missing parts supplied by reference TRBV28 and TRBJ1-5, is DVKVTQSSRYLVKRTGEKVFLECVQDMDHENMFWYRQDPGLGLRLIYFSYDVKMKEKGDIPEGYSVSREKKERFSLILESASTNQTSMYLCASSPVATGVYIRPQHFGDGTRLSIL.

CDR3 DNA sequence: TGTGCCAGCAGCCGGGGGACCGGGGAGCTGTTTTTT. The encoded protein is CASSRGTGELFF. This chain joins TRBV27 and TRBJ2-2, with TRBD2 as a possible D gene (6 bases). The germline V and J ends were trimmed by 6 bases and 5 bases, with 7 bases remaining between them. The CDR3 loop spans 12 amino acids. CDR1 and CDR2 (germline): MNHEY, SMNVEV (reference sequence).

The chain uses TRBV6-5 and TRBJ1-1; D call uncertain. Trimming shortened V by 6 bases and J by 2 bases, and 16 bases separated the two germline ends. Germline V gene sequence: CDR1 MNHEY, CDR2 SVGAGI. This CDR3 has 15 amino acids. CDR3 amino acids: CASSQIGRTNTEAFF. In nucleotides, the CDR3 is TGTGCCAGCAGCCAGATAGGACGGACCAACACTGAAGCTTTCTTT.

The genes are TRBV5-1 and TRBJ2-1; the D gene could be TRBD1 or TRBD2 (5 bases each). The germline V gene encodes CDR1 SGHRS and CDR2 YFSETQ. This CDR3 contains 14 residues. Trimming left V 2 bases short and J 5 bases short, with 11 bases between. The CDR3 here is CASSLKGPNNEQFF. DNA of the CDR3: TGCGCCAGCAGCTTAAAGGGACCGAACAATGAGCAGTTCTTC.

This clone was detected once. The V gene is TRBV3-1 (or the pseudogene TRBV3-2), the J gene TRBJ2-7, with 8 bases aligning to TRBD1. J was trimmed by 5 bases and V by 0 bases; bases with no gene match: 9. Germline V gene data show CDR1 as LGHDT and CDR2 as YNNKEL (reference sequence). This CDR3 has 16 residues. This chain's CDR3 is CASSQDPRTGLNEQYF. The DNA for the CDR3 is TGTGCCAGCAGCCAAGATCCGCGGACAGGGCTGAACGAGCAGTACTTC.

As regards this clone: One end of the junction does not line up with germline, which may come from a read error. The chain links TRBV2 to TRBJ2-1; D is unresolved. CDR1 SNHLY and CDR2 FYNNEI come from the germline V gene. CDR3 length equals 12 residues. The CDR3 here is CASSEESNHRLF. The CDR3 bases are TGTGCCAGCAGTGAAGAGTCTAACCACCGCCTCTTC. Combining the CDR3 with reference TRBV2 and TRBJ2-1 gives the whole variable domain EPEVTQTPSHQVTQMGQEVILRCVPISNHLYFYWYRQILGQKVEFLVSFYNNEISEKSEIFDDQFSVERPDGSNFTLKIRSTKLEDSAMYFCASSEESNHRLFGPGTRLTVL.

Written as DNA, the CDR3 is TGTGCCAGCAGCTTAGGGCTACGGCTAGGTGACACCGGGGAGCTGTTTTTT. Translating gives CASSLGLRLGDTGELFF. The chain is built from TRBV7-8 and TRBJ2-2; the D is unclear. Germline assignment: CDR1 SGHVS and CDR2 FQNEAQ. CDR3 size: 17 residues. Trimming removed 1 base at V and 3 bases at J, with 15 bases between.

This clone was observed a single time. This chain uses TRBV10-2 with TRBJ1-1; no clear D. This CDR3 contains 12 residues. Germline-derived CDR1 and CDR2 are WSHSY and SAAADI. Trimming pared 10 bases from V and 1 base from J, leaving 10 bases between. The chain's CDR3 is CATRATNTEAFF. CDR3 sequence (DNA): TGCGCCACACGGGCCACGAACACTGAAGCTTTCTTT.

V gene TRBV13 combines with J gene TRBJ2-3, with TRBD2 matching 13 bases. CDR3 size: 18 residues. Germline values: CDR1 PRHDT, CDR2 FYEKMQ (reference sequence). V lost 5 bases and J lost 5; bases outside the gene matches: 13. The CDR3: CASSAALTSGGARDTQYF. CDR3 DNA: TGTGCCAGCAGCGCCGCCCTCACTAGCGGGGGGGCGAGAGATACGCAGTATTTT.

V and J are TRBV24-1 and TRBJ2-1, with D hard to call. The CDR3 is 13 residues long. Germline V gives CDR1 KGHDR, CDR2 SFDVKD. Trimming removed 3 bases from V and 11 bases from J, with 13 bases in between. This CDR3 is CATSDPINPQQFF. CDR3 nucleotide sequence: TGTGCCACCAGTGATCCCATCAATCCGCAGCAGTTCTTC.

J is TRBJ1-6 and V is TRBV11-3, with unresolved D. Germline V gives CDR1 SGHNT, CDR2 YENEEA. The V and J ends lost 1 base and 6 bases respectively, with 4 bases between them. The CDR3 has 13 amino acids. This CDR3 is CASSLGVNSPLHF. The CDR3 nucleotides are TGTGCCAGCAGCTTAGGCGTTAATTCACCCCTCCACTTT.

The gene calls are TRBV7-9 and TRBJ2-3, with 13 bases identical to TRBD2. Germline values: CDR1 SEHNR, CDR2 FQNEAQ (reference sequence). The trim removed 5 bases at V and 3 bases at J, leaving 8 bases unmatched. This CDR3 is built from 17 residues. This CDR3 reads CASSLGLAGLSTDTQYF. The CDR3 nucleotides read TGTGCCAGCAGCCTGGGACTAGCGGGGTTAAGTACAGATACGCAGTATTTT.

V gene TRBV6-5 combines with J gene TRBJ2-3, with D tentatively TRBD2 (7 bases). Germline CDR1 and CDR2: MNHEY and SVGAGI. The CDR3 contains 14 residues. Trimming shortened V by 11 bases and J by 4 bases, and 19 bases separated the two germline ends. CDR3 region: CASGGGLPPDTQYF. CDR3 sequence (DNA): TGTGCCTCTGGGGGGGGCTTACCCCCAGATACGCAGTATTTT.

Notes on this clone: Other DNA sequences from this sample encode an identical CDR3 as well. This chain uses TRBV20-1 with TRBJ2-7; TRBD1 matches at 7 bases. The CDR3 has 11 residues. Germline CDR1 is DFQATT and CDR2 is SNEGSKA (reference sequence). V lost 6 bases and J lost 6; bases outside the gene matches: 5. The CDR3 coding sequence is TGCAGTGCCCAGACAGGGTTCGAGCAGTACTTC. This gives the protein CSAQTGFEQYF.

The genes are TRBV5-1 and TRBJ1-1, with 7 nucleotides matching TRBD1. CDR3 length: 14 amino acids. Germline-derived CDR1 and CDR2 are SGHRS and YFSETQ. With 4 bases clipped from V and 6 bases from J, the junction kept 9 bases outside the gene matches. CDR3 DNA: TGCGCCAGCAGCACAAAGGGGGCAGGGGCTGAAGCTTTCTTT. Its translation is CASSTKGAGAEAFF.

This clone was observed a handful of times. The rearrangement uses TRBV27 and TRBJ2-3; D gene ambiguous. Germline lookup yields CDR1 MNHEY and CDR2 SMNVEV (reference sequence). The CDR3 length is 10 residues. V was pared by 6 bases and J by 8 bases, with 6 bases between. In DNA, the CDR3 is TGTGCCAGCAGCCCGCGTACGCAGTATTTT. Its protein product is CASSPRTQYF.

The CDR3 sequence is CASSTGDGHTEAFF. The CDR3 bases are TGCGCCAGCAGCACTGGGGACGGGCACACTGAAGCTTTCTTT. The V call is TRBV5-1, the J call TRBJ1-1; D possibly corresponds to TRBD1 (5 bases). From germline, CDR1 is SGHRS and CDR2 YFSETQ. This CDR3 contains 14 residues. Trimming cost V 4 bases and J 3 bases, with 13 bases left between them.

The chain couples TRBV5-1 to TRBJ1-4, with a weak D call TRBD1 (5 bases). Per germline, CDR1 SGHRS and CDR2 YFSETQ. V lost 1 base to trimming and J lost 8 bases, with 12 bases between them. CDR3 size: 14 residues. This chain's CDR3 is CASSLRQGGEKLFF. The CDR3 region has the DNA TGCGCCAGCAGCTTGCGTCAGGGTGGCGAAAAACTGTTTTTT.

This clone came up a few times. V and J are TRBV19 and TRBJ2-1; D assignment may be TRBD1 or TRBD2 (6 bases each). The germline V gene encodes CDR1 LNHDA and CDR2 SQIVND (reference sequence). Between the trimmed V and J ends, which lost 5 bases and 8 bases, there was a span of 25 bases. CDR3 length: 17 residues. The CDR3 region has the DNA TGTGCCAGTAGTCCACCCGGACTCGGTGTGGGGGGCGATGAGCAGTTCTTC. Its protein product is CASSPPGLGVGGDEQFF.

The count of this clone is one. The genes are TRBV7-9 and TRBJ1-2, with TRBD1 as a possible D gene (5 bases). Trimming took off 4 bases at V and 6 bases at J, with 21 bases between the two ends. CDR1 SEHNR and CDR2 FQNEAQ come from the germline V gene (reference sequence). This CDR3 region has 16 residues. This CDR3 reads CASSYRNSQAQNGYTF. The CDR3 DNA follows: TGTGCCAGCAGCTACAGAAATTCACAGGCCCAAAATGGCTACACCTTC.

This chain connects TRBV2 to TRBJ1-1, with 8 bases matching TRBD1. The V segment lost 2 bases and the J segment 4 bases; nucleotides outside the gene matches: 3. This CDR3 is 14 amino acids long. The V gene's germline CDR1 is SNHLY and CDR2 FYNNEI. The CDR3 sequence is CASSEQGAGTEAFF. In nucleotides, the CDR3 is TGTGCCAGCAGTGAACAGGGGGCGGGCACTGAAGCTTTCTTT. Using reference TRBV2 and TRBJ1-1 for the parts outside the CDR3, the full variable domain is EPEVTQTPSHQVTQMGQEVILRCVPISNHLYFYWYRQILGQKVEFLVSFYNNEISEKSEIFDDQFSVERPDGSNFTLKIRSTKLEDSAMYFCASSEQGAGTEAFFGQGTRLTVV.

The V call is TRBV30, the J call TRBJ2-3; D may correspond to TRBD1 or TRBD2 (5 bases each). The CDR3 length is 16 residues. The germline CDR1 and CDR2 sequences are GTSNPN and SVGIG (reference sequence). The V end lost 1 base, the J end lost 2 bases, and 16 bases lay between the germline ends. The DNA for the CDR3 is TGTGCCTGGAGTGGGGACCCAACGAAACTCACAGATACGCAGTATTTT. It yields the protein CAWSGDPTKLTDTQYF.

This sequence joins TRBV7-2 and TRBJ2-1; the match to TRBD2 covers 8 bases. This CDR3 comprises 18 residues. Germline V gene sequence: CDR1 SGHTA, CDR2 FQGNSA. V lost 1 base, J lost 1 base, and 9 bases stayed unmatched. The CDR3 protein is CASSLVSTSGGSYNEQFF. CDR3 bases: TGTGCCAGCAGCTTAGTCTCCACTAGCGGCGGTTCCTACAATGAGCAGTTCTTC.

This clone was seen a single time. The chain is built from TRBV7-9 and TRBJ2-7, with 7 nucleotides matching TRBD1. V lost 3 bases to trimming and J lost 4 bases; unmatched junction nucleotides: 9. CDR3 size: 15 residues. The germline V gene encodes CDR1 SEHNR and CDR2 FQNEAQ (reference sequence). The CDR3 reads CASSFLGQLVYEQYF. CDR3 DNA sequence: TGTGCCAGCAGCTTCCTGGGACAGTTGGTGTACGAGCAGTACTTC.

This clone was recorded a few times. The rearrangement links TRBV5-1 to TRBJ1-5; 9 bases line up with TRBD1. Germline V gives CDR1 SGHRS, CDR2 YFSETQ. Losses at the gene ends were 0 bases for V and 1 base for J; bases not matched to a gene: 17. The CDR3 has 21 amino acids. CDR3 amino acids: CASSLAGKRPGQGRSNQPQHF. CDR3 nucleotide sequence: TGCGCCAGCAGCTTGGCCGGAAAAAGGCCGGGACAGGGTCGGAGCAATCAGCCCCAGCATTTT.

V usage is TRBV18 and J usage is TRBJ1-4, with a tentative D call TRBD1 (6 bases). CDR1 is KGHSH, CDR2 LQKENI, per germline. Between the trimmed V and J ends, which lost 5 bases and 0 bases, there was a span of 10 bases. The CDR3 runs to 15 residues. The CDR3 bases are TGTGCCAGCTCAGAAACAGGGTCAACTAATGAAAAACTGTTTTTT. It yields the protein CASSETGSTNEKLFF.

This clone occurred once. This sequence joins TRBV5-1 and TRBJ2-5; D ambiguous. The CDR3 loop spans 13 amino acids. V lost 4 bases, J lost 5 bases, and 12 bases lay in between. Germline V lookup: CDR1 SGHRS, CDR2 YFSETQ. DNA of the CDR3: TGCGCCAGCAGCGACGGCGTCGGTGAGACCCAGTACTTC. Encoded protein: CASSDGVGETQYF. The full variable domain, its missing parts supplied by reference TRBV5-1 and TRBJ2-5, is KAGVTQTPRYLIKTRGQQVTLSCSPISGHRSVSWYQQTPGQGLQFLFEYFSETQRNKGNFPGRFSGRQFSNSRSEMNVSTLELGDSALYLCASSDGVGETQYFGPGTRLLVL.

This clone has a single count. The CDR3 here is CASGAIQANQPQHF. In DNA form, the CDR3 reads TGCGCCAGCGGAGCCATACAGGCAAATCAGCCCCAGCATTTT. This chain links TRBV10-2 with TRBJ1-5; D might be TRBD1 (5 bases). CDR1 and CDR2 (germline): WSHSY, SAAADI. The CDR3 loop spans 14 amino acids. V was shortened by 8 bases and J by 4 bases, with 15 bases between the two germline ends.